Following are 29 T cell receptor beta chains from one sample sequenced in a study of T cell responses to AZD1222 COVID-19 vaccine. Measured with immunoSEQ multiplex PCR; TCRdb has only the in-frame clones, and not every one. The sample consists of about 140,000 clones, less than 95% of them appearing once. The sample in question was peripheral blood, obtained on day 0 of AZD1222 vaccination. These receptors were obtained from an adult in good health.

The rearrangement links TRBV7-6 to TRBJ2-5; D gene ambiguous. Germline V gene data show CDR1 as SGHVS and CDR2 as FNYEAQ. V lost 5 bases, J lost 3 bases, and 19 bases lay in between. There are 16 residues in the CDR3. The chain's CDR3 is CASSDRPGRGEETQYF. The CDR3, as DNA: TGTGCCAGCAGCGATAGGCCAGGCCGAGGAGAAGAGACCCAGTACTTC.

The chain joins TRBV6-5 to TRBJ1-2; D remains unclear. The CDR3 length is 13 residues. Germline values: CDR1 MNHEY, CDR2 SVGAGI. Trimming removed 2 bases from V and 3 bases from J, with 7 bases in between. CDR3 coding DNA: TGTGCCAGCAGTTACGACCGGGACTATGGCTACACCTTC. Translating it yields CASSYDRDYGYTF.

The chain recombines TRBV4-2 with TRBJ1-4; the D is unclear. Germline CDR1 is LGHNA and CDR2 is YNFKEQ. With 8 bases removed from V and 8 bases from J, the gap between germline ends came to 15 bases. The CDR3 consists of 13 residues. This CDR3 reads CASGIRTQEKLFF. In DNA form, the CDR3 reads TGTGCCAGCGGAATTCGTACTCAGGAAAAACTGTTTTTT.

CDR3: CSASPRAVGQPQHF. In DNA, the CDR3 is TGCAGTGCTAGTCCCAGGGCTGTGGGTCAGCCCCAGCATTTT. The V and J genes are TRBV20-1 and TRBJ1-5, with D possibly being TRBD1 (5 bases). The V end lost 3 bases, the J end lost 6 bases, and 15 bases lay between the germline ends. This CDR3 contains 14 residues. Germline V gene data show CDR1 as DFQATT and CDR2 as SNEGSKA (reference sequence).

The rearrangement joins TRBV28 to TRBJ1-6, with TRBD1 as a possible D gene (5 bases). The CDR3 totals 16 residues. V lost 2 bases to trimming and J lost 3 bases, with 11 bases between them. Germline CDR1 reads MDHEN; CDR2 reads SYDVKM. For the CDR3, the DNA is TGTGCCAGCAGTTTAAAGGGGACGGTCTATAATTCACCCCTCCACTTT. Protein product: CASSLKGTVYNSPLHF.

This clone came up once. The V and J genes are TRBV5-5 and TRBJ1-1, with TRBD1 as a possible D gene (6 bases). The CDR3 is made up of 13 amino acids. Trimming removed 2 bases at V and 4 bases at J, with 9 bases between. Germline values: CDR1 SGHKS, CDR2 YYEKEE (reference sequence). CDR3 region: CASSFTGATEAFF. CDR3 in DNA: TGTGCCAGCAGCTTTACGGGGGCCACTGAAGCTTTCTTT.

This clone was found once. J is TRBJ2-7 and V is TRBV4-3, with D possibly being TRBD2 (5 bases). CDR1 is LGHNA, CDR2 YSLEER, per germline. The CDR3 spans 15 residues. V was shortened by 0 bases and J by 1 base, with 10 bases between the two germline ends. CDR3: CASSQERTYSYEQYF. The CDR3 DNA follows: TGCGCCAGCAGCCAAGAGAGGACTTATTCCTACGAGCAGTACTTC.

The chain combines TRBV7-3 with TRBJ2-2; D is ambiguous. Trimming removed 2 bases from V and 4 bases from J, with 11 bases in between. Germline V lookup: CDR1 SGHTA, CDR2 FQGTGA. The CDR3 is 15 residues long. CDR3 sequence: CASSLGSPPTGELFF. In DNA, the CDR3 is TGTGCCAGCAGCTTAGGTAGCCCCCCCACCGGGGAGCTGTTTTTT.

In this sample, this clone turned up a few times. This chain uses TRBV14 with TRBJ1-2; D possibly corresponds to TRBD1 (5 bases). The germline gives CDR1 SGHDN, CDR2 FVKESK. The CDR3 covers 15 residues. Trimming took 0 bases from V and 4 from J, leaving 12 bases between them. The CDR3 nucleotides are TGTGCCAGCAGCCAAGAGACGTGGGGCGGCTATGGCTACACCTTC. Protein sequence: CASSQETWGGYGYTF.

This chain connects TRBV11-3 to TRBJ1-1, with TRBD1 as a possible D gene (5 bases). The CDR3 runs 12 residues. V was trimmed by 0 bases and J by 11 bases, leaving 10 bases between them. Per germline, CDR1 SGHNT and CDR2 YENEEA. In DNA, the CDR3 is TGTGCCAGCAGCTTAGATGTGGGGGACGCTTTCTTT. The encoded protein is CASSLDVGDAFF.

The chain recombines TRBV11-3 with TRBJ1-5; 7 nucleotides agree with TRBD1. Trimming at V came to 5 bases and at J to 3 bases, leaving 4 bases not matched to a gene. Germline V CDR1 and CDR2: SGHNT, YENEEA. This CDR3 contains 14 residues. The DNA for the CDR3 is TGTGCCAGCAGCATAGGGGGCCCCAATCAGCCCCAGCATTTT. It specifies CASSIGGPNQPQHF.

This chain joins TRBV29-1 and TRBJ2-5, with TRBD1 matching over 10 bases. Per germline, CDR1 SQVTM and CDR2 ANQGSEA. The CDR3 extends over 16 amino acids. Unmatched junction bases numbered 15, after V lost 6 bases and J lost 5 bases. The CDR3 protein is CSVTRAGTGVRETQYF. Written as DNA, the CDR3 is TGCAGCGTCACCCGGGCCGGGACAGGGGTGAGGGAGACCCAGTACTTC. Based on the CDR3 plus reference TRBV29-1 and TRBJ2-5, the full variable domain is SAVISQKPSRDICQRGTSLTIQCQVDSQVTMMFWYRQQPGQSLTLIATANQGSEATYESGFVIDKFPISRPNLTFSTLTVSNMSPEDSSIYLCSVTRAGTGVRETQYFGPGTRLLVL.

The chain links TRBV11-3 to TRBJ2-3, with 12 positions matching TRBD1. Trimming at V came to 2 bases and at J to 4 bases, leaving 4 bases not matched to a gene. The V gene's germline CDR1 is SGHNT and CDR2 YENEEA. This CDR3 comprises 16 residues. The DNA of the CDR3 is TGTGCCAGCAGCTTACCGGGACAGGGGGCATCAGATACGCAGTATTTT. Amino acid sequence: CASSLPGQGASDTQYF.

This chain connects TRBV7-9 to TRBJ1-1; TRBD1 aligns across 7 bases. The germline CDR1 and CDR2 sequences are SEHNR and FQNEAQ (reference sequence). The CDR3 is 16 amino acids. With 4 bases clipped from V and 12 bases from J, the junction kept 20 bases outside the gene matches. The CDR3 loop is CASSSAPLIRQGGSFF. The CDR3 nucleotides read TGTGCCAGCAGCTCCGCCCCACTTATCCGACAGGGTGGTTCTTTCTTT.

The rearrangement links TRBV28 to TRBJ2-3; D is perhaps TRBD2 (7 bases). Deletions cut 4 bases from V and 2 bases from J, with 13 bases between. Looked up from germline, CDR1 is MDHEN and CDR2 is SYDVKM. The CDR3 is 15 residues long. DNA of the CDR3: TGTGCCAGCAGTTCTCGGGGGGCCTACACAGATACGCAGTATTTT. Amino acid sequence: CASSSRGAYTDTQYF.

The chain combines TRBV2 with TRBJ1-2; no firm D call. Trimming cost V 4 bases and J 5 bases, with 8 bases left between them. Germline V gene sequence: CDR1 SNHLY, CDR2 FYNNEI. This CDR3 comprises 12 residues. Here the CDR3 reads CASSALFYGYTF. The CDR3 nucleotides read TGTGCCAGCAGTGCCCTCTTTTATGGCTACACCTTC.

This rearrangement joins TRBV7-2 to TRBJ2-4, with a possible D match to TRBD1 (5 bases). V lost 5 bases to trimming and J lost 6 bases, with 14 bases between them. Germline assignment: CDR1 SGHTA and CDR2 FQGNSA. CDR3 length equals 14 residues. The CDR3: CASSPRGNPNIQYF. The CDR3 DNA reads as TGTGCCAGCAGCCCTAGGGGCAACCCAAACATTCAGTACTTC.

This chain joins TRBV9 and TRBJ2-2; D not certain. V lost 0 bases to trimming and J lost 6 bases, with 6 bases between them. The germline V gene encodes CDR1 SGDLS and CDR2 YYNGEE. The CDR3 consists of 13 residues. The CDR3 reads CASSVEIAGELFF. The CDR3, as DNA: TGTGCCAGCAGCGTAGAAATAGCCGGGGAGCTGTTTTTT.

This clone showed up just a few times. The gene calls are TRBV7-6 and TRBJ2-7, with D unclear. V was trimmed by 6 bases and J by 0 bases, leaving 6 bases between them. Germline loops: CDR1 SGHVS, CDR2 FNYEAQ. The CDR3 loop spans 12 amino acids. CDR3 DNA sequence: TGTGCCAGCAGTTCTCCCTCCTACGAGCAGTACTTC. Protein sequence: CASSSPSYEQYF. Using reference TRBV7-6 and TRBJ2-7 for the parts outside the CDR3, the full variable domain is GAGVSQSPRYKVTKRGQDVALRCDPISGHVSLYWYRQALGQGPEFLTYFNYEAQQDKSGLPNDRFSAERPEGSISTLTIQRTEQRDSAMYRCASSSPSYEQYFGPGTRLTVT.

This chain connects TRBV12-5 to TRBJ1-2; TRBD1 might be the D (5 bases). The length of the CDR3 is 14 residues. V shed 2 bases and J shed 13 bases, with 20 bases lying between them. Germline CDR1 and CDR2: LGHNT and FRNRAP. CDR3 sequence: CASGLNLGGTLLTF. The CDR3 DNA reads TGTGCTAGTGGTTTGAACCTTGGAGGGACCCTCCTCACCTTC.

The CDR3 DNA follows: TGTGCCACCAGCAGAGATTGGCACTACGAGCAGTACTTC. Translation: CATSRDWHYEQYF. The gene calls are TRBV15 and TRBJ2-7; D is ambiguous. Trimming cost V 0 bases and J 3 bases, with 6 bases left between them. The CDR3 contains 13 residues. Germline V gives CDR1 LNHNV, CDR2 YYDKDF (reference sequence).

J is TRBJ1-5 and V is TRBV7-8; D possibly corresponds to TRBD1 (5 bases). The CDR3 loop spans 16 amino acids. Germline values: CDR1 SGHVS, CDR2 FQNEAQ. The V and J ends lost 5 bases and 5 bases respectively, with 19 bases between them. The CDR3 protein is CASSTQQAAGYQPQHF. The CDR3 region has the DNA TGTGCCAGCAGCACTCAACAGGCCGCGGGGTATCAGCCCCAGCATTTT.

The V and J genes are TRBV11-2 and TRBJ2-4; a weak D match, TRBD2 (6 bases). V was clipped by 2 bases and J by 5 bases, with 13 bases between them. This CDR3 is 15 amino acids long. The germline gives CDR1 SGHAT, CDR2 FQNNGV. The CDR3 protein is CASSLLRDGQNIQYF. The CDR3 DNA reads TGTGCCAGCAGCTTACTGCGGGACGGCCAAAACATTCAGTACTTC. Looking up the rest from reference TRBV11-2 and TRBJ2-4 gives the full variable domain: EAGVAQSPRYKIIEKRQSVAFWCNPISGHATLYWYQQILGQGPKLLIQFQNNGVVDDSQLPKDRFSAERLKGVDSTLKIQPAKLEDSAVYLCASSLLRDGQNIQYFGAGTRLSVL.

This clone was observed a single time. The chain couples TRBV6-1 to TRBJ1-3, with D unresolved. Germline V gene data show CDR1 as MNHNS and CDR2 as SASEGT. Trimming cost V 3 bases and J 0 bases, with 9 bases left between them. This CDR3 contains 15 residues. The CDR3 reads CASSDQPSSGNTIYF. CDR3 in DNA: TGTGCCAGCAGTGACCAGCCATCCTCTGGAAACACCATATATTTT.

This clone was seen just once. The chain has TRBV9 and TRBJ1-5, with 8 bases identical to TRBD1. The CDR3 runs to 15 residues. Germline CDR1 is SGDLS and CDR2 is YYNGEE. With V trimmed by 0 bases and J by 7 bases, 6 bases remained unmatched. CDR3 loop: CASSVGSGGGQPQHF. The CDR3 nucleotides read TGTGCCAGCAGCGTAGGGTCAGGGGGCGGCCAGCCCCAGCATTTT. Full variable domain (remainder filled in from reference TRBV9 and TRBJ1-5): DSGVTQTPKHLITATGQRVTLRCSPRSGDLSVYWYQQSLDQGLQFLIQYYNGEERAKGNILERFSAQQFPDLHSELNLSSLELGDSALYFCASSVGSGGGQPQHFGDGTRLSIL.

The chain's CDR3 is CASTNVGVSGNTIYF. CDR3 nucleotide sequence: TGTGCCAGCACCAACGTGGGGGTCTCTGGAAACACCATATATTTT. J is TRBJ1-3 and V is TRBV7-8; possible D gene TRBD1, 5 bases. V was shortened by 7 bases and J by 0 bases, with 13 bases between the two germline ends. The CDR3 loop spans 15 amino acids. Per germline, CDR1 SGHVS and CDR2 FQNEAQ.

CDR3 residues: CASSFGPIYGYTF. In nucleotides, the CDR3 is TGTGCCAGCAGTTTCGGACCTATCTATGGCTACACCTTC. The chain uses TRBV12-3 or TRBV12-4 and TRBJ1-2; D call uncertain. The V end lost 3 bases, the J end lost 4 bases, and 9 bases lay between the germline ends. This CDR3 spans 13 amino acids.

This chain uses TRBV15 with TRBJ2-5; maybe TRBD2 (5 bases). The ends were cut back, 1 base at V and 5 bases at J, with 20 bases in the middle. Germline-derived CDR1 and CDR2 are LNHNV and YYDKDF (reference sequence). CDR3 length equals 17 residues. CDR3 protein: CATSRVPRGRGSETQYF. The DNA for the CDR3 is TGTGCCACCAGCAGAGTTCCACGTGGGAGAGGGAGTGAGACCCAGTACTTC.

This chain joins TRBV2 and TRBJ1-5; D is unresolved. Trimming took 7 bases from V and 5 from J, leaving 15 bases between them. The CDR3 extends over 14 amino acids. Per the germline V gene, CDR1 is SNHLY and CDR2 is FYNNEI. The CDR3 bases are TGTGCCAGCAAAGTGGGTGGTCGGGATCAGCCCCAGCATTTT. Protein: CASKVGGRDQPQHF.